The 24 T cell receptor beta chains below were found in one sample sequenced in a study of Graves' ophthalmopathy and Graves' hyperthyroidism. Amplification of TCR beta CDR3 regions used RNA transcripts. HTBI-primed RT-PCR formed the first round, and a multiplex PCR formed the second. MiXCR was run by TCRdb on the multiplex PCR reads, yielding one entry per CDR3 protein. Of a few hundred thousand distinct CDR3 sequences listed, under 25% are singletons. Specimen: peripheral blood. All receptors come from a woman aged 18-29 years with stable Graves' hyperthyroidism.

This clonotype was seen a few times. A clone one base away is much larger, so this may be a read error. This chain connects TRBV4-1 to TRBJ2-5; TRBD1 agrees at 10 bases. The CDR3 is 15 amino acids. Looked up from germline, CDR1 is MGHRA and CDR2 is YSYEKL. The CDR3 DNA reads as TGCGCCAGCAGCCCCGGGACAGGGGACCAAGAGACCAAGTACTTC. Encoded protein: CASSPGTGDQETKYF.

This chain connects TRBV4-1 to TRBJ2-2, with D maybe TRBD1 (6 bases). This CDR3 has 17 amino acids. The germline V gene encodes CDR1 MGHRA and CDR2 YSYEKL. Trimming left V 3 bases short and J 6 bases short, with 20 bases between. CDR3 nucleotides: TGCGCCAGCAGCCATTCGTCGCTGGGACAACGCGCCGGGGAGCTGTTTTTT. Translated: CASSHSSLGQRAGELFF.

This sequence joins TRBV5-5 and TRBJ1-1; a weak D match, TRBD1 (6 bases). V lost 4 bases and J lost 11, with 18 bases in between. The CDR3 runs 13 residues. Germline CDR1 SGHKS, CDR2 YYEKEE (reference sequence). CDR3 amino acids: CASSATGRLEAFF. CDR3 coding DNA: TGTGCCAGCAGCGCAACAGGGAGGTTAGAGGCTTTCTTT.

This clonotype was counted ten times or more. The rearrangement links TRBV7-9 to TRBJ2-7; tentatively, D is TRBD1 or TRBD2 (7 bases each). Germline CDR1 is SEHNR and CDR2 is FQNEAQ (reference sequence). The ends were cut back, 4 bases at V and 3 bases at J, with 13 bases in the middle. The CDR3 runs 14 residues. DNA of the CDR3: TGTGCCAGCAGCTGGGGGGGACAGATCTACGAGCAGTACTTC. This translates into CASSWGGQIYEQYF.

This clonotype was seen repeatedly, ten times or more. The V gene is TRBV4-3, the J gene TRBJ2-7, with D tentatively TRBD1 (5 bases). The CDR3 spans 14 residues. Trimming took 0 bases from V and 6 from J, leaving 12 bases between them. CDR1 is LGHNA, CDR2 YSLEER, per germline. The CDR3 DNA sequence: TGCGCCAGCAGCCAAGATCAGGGTGCGACCGAGCAGTACTTC. The encoded protein is CASSQDQGATEQYF.

This clonotype was recorded many times. It may be a read error: a sequence one base away is much more abundant. V is TRBV6-5 and J is TRBJ1-2; possible D gene TRBD1, 6 bases. In germline, CDR1 is MNHEY, CDR2 SVGAGI. Trimming took 5 bases from V and 7 from J, leaving 11 bases between them. This CDR3 has 12 residues. CDR3: CASSPDSCGYTF. The DNA for the CDR3 is TGTGCCAGCAGTCCGGACAGCTGTGGCTACACCTTC.

The sample holds many counts of this clonotype. The rearrangement joins TRBV5-8 to TRBJ2-7; TRBD1 matches at 12 bases. The CDR3 consists of 13 residues. J lost 6 bases, V lost 8 bases, and 6 bases had no gene match. CDR1 is SGHTS, CDR2 YDEGEE, per germline. CDR3 bases: TGTGCCAGTCCGGGACAGGGGGCGCGCGAGCAGTACTTC. It is translated as CASPGQGAREQYF.

This clonotype was recorded at least ten times. This chain uses TRBV5-1 with TRBJ2-7, with D perhaps TRBD1 or TRBD2 (5 bases each). V gave up 4 bases and J gave up 4 bases, with 12 bases separating them. CDR1 is SGHRS, CDR2 YFSETQ, per germline. The CDR3 loop spans 13 amino acids. CDR3 nucleotide sequence: TGCGCCAGCAGCGGGGACGGACTGTACGAGCAGTACTTC. Translation gives CASSGDGLYEQYF.

V is TRBV7-9 and J is TRBJ1-2; D remains ambiguous. V lost 5 bases, J lost 3 bases, and 13 bases lay in between. Germline values: CDR1 SEHNR, CDR2 FQNEAQ (reference sequence). CDR3 size: 14 residues. CDR3 region: CASSPGPGDYGYTF. The CDR3 DNA sequence: TGTGCCAGCAGCCCCGGACCCGGGGACTATGGCTACACCTTC.

The J gene is TRBJ1-1, the V gene TRBV12-3 or TRBV12-4, with D uncertain. The CDR3 sequence is 13 residues long. V was pared by 3 bases and J by 2 bases, with 7 bases between. The CDR3 region has the DNA TGTGCCAGCAGTTTTCAGATAAACACTGAAGCTTTCTTT. Its protein product is CASSFQINTEAFF.

The V and J genes are TRBV9 and TRBJ2-5; 7 bases are a match to TRBD2. Germline CDR1 SGDLS, CDR2 YYNGEE. The CDR3 loop spans 15 amino acids. V gave up 0 bases and J gave up 2 bases; unmatched junction bases: 4. CDR3 DNA sequence: TGTGCCAGCAGCGTAGGTTCTAGCGGACAAGAGACCCAGTACTTC. This codes for CASSVGSSGQETQYF.

This clonotype was counted many times. The chain has TRBV7-8 and TRBJ2-7, with a weak D call TRBD2 (6 bases). This CDR3 has 14 residues. CDR1 is SGHVS, CDR2 FQNEAQ, per germline. V lost 1 base and J 3 bases, leaving 10 bases between the germline ends. This chain's CDR3 is CASSLGGGYYEQYF. DNA of the CDR3: TGTGCCAGCAGCTTAGGTGGAGGGTACTACGAGCAGTACTTC.

At least ten counts were recorded for this clonotype. This chain uses TRBV10-3 with TRBJ1-3; the D is unclear. Deletions cut 4 bases from V and 2 bases from J, with 18 bases between. This CDR3 has 17 residues. In germline, CDR1 is ENHRY, CDR2 SYGVKD. The CDR3 nucleotides are TGTGCCATCAGTGTCTCGCCGGGAGGTTTTACTGGAAACACCATATATTTT. It is translated as CAISVSPGGFTGNTIYF.

This clonotype was seen ten or more times. The genes are TRBV20-1 and TRBJ1-1; D is undetermined. V was pared by 3 bases and J by 4 bases, with 21 bases between. Germline V lookup: CDR1 DFQATT, CDR2 SNEGSKA (reference sequence). This CDR3 is built from 16 residues. The CDR3 here is CSARGEGRKVSTEAFF. CDR3 nucleotide sequence: TGCAGTGCTAGGGGCGAGGGAAGGAAGGTGAGCACTGAAGCTTTCTTT.

This clonotype was recorded at least ten times. The V call is TRBV12-3 or TRBV12-4, the J call TRBJ2-7, with D maybe TRBD2 (5 bases). The V end lost 5 bases, the J end lost 9 bases, and 14 bases lay between the germline ends. This CDR3 is 12 amino acids long. CDR3 in amino acids: CASSLGGRGQYF. The DNA of the CDR3 is TGTGCCAGCAGTCTCGGCGGACGGGGGCAGTACTTC.

This clonotype was recorded many times. The V call is TRBV2, the J call TRBJ1-5, with TRBD1 as a possible D gene (5 bases). The CDR3 is 13 residues long. Germline lookup yields CDR1 SNHLY and CDR2 FYNNEI. Trimming shortened V by 6 bases and J by 6 bases, and 12 bases separated the two germline ends. The CDR3 here is CASRGELGQPQHF. The DNA of the CDR3 is TGTGCCAGCAGGGGGGAGTTGGGTCAGCCCCAGCATTTT.

The chain is built from TRBV20-1 and TRBJ2-7, with D possibly being TRBD1 (5 bases). The germline V and J ends were trimmed by 3 bases and 4 bases, with 16 bases remaining between them. The germline CDR1 and CDR2 sequences are DFQATT and SNEGSKA (reference sequence). CDR3 length: 14 amino acids. DNA for the CDR3: TGCAGTGCTAGCCCCCCCAGGGCCAGGTACGAGCAGTACTTC. Translation gives CSASPPRARYEQYF.

This clonotype appeared many times. J is TRBJ1-5 and V is TRBV30, with unresolved D. This CDR3 is 13 amino acids long. The germline V and J ends were trimmed by 4 bases and 6 bases, with 13 bases remaining between them. Germline assignment: CDR1 GTSNPN and CDR2 SVGIG (reference sequence). For the CDR3, the DNA is TGTGCCTGGAACGACGTTCGGGGTCAGCCCCAGCATTTT. It encodes CAWNDVRGQPQHF.

This clonotype was picked up a small number of times. This sequence joins TRBV19 and TRBJ2-5, with 11 bases lining up with TRBD2. The ends lost 6 bases at V and 1 base at J; junction bases unmatched: 7. This CDR3 has 16 amino acids. Looked up from germline, CDR1 is LNHDA and CDR2 is SQIVND (reference sequence). CDR3 nucleotides: TGTGCCAGTAGGGCACCCGGACTAGCGGGCCAAGAGACCCAGTACTTC. It codes for CASRAPGLAGQETQYF.

This clonotype appeared many times. The chain has TRBV20-1 and TRBJ2-6; TRBD1 matches 10 bases. Germline lookup yields CDR1 DFQATT and CDR2 SNEGSKA (reference sequence). The V and J ends lost 4 bases and 2 bases, in that order; junction bases with no gene match: 5. The CDR3 is 16 residues long. The CDR3 reads CSATGQGYPGANVLTF. CDR3 coding DNA: TGCAGTGCTACGGGACAGGGGTACCCTGGGGCCAACGTCCTGACTTTC.

This clonotype was detected many times. The chain couples TRBV11-2 to TRBJ2-5; TRBD2 matches 8 bases. Losses at the gene ends were 6 bases for V and 2 bases for J; bases not matched to a gene: 2. Germline values: CDR1 SGHAT, CDR2 FQNNGV. CDR3 size: 13 residues. CDR3 nucleotides: TGTGCCAGCAGTACTAGCGGACAAGAGACCCAGTACTTC. This gives the protein CASSTSGQETQYF.

This clonotype was seen a handful of times. The V gene is TRBV6-1, the J gene TRBJ2-4; 10 bases match TRBD1. Germline V gene data show CDR1 as MNHNS and CDR2 as SASEGT. After removal of 7 bases from V and 9 bases from J, the junction contained 15 bases not matched to a gene. CDR3 length equals 16 residues. CDR3 coding DNA: TGTGCCAGCATATTCATAGGGACAGGGGTATTTTTCATTCAGTACTTC. Translating it yields CASIFIGTGVFFIQYF.

CDR3 in DNA: TGTGCCAGCCGGGACAGGGAACTGGGGCAAGAGACCCAGTACTTC. Its translation: CASRDRELGQETQYF. This chain uses TRBV6-1 with TRBJ2-5; 9 bases align to TRBD1. The V gene's germline CDR1 is MNHNS and CDR2 SASEGT. This CDR3 contains 15 residues. The junction had 9 bases not matched to a gene; V was cut back by 8 bases and J by 2 bases.

This clonotype was counted many times. Here the CDR3 DNA reads TGTGCCAGCAGTGAAGCGCTCGGACAGGGGTATTCACCCCTCCACTTT. As protein: CASSEALGQGYSPLHF. V is TRBV6-1 and J is TRBJ1-6; 9 bases fit TRBD1. There are 16 residues in the CDR3. Germline CDR1 is MNHNS and CDR2 is SASEGT. With 0 bases clipped from V and 8 bases from J, the junction kept 5 bases outside the gene matches.